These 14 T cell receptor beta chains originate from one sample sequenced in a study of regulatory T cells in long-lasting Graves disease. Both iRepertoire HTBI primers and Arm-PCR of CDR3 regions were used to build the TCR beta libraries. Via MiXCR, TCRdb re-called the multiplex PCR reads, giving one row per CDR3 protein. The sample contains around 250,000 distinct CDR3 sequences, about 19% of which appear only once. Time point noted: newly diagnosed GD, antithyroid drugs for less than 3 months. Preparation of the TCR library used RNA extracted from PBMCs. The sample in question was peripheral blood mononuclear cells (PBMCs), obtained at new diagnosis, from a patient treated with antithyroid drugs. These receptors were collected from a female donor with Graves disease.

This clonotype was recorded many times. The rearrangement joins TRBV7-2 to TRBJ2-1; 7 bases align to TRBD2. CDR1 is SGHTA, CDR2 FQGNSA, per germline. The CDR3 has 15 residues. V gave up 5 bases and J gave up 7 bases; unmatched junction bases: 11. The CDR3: CASSVEAGATNEQFF. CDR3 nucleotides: TGTGCCAGCAGCGTGGAGGCGGGAGCTACAAATGAGCAGTTCTTC.

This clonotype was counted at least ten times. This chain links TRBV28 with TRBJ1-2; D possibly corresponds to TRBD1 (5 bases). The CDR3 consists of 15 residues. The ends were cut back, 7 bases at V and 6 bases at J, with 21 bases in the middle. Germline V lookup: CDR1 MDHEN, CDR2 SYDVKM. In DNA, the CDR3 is TGTGCCAGCATCTCTTTAGTGGGGGGGACGGATGGCTACACCTTC. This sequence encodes CASISLVGGTDGYTF.

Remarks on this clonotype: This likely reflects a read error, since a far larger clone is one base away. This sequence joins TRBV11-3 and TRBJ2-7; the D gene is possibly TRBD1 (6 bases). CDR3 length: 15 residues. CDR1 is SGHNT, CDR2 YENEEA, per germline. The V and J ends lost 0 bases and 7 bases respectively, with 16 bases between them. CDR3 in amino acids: CASSLDPSRGYEQYF. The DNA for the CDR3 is TGTGCCAGCAGCTTAGATCCAAGCAGGGGCTATGAGCAGTACTTC.

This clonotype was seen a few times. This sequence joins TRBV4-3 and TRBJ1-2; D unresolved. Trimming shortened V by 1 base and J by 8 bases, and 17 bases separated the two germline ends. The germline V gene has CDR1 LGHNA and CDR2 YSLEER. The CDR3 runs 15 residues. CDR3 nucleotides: TGCGCCAGCAGCCAAGGAACGGGCGTTTTGGGGGGCTACACCTTC. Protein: CASSQGTGVLGGYTF.

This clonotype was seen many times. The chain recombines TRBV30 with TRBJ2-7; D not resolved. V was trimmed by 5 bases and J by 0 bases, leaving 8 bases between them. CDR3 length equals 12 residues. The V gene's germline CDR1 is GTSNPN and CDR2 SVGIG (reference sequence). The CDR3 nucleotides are TGTGCCTGGGGGTATAGCTCCTACGAGCAGTACTTC. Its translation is CAWGYSSYEQYF. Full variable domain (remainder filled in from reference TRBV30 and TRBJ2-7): SQTIHQWPATLVQPVGSPLSLECTVEGTSNPNLYWYRQAAGRGLQLLFYSVGIGQISSEVPQNLSASRPQDRQFILSSKKLLLSDSGFYLCAWGYSSYEQYFGPGTRLTVT.

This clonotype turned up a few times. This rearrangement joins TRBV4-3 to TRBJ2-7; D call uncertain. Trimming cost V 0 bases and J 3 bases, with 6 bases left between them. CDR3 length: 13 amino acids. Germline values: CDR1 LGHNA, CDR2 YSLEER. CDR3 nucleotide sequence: TGCGCCAGCAGCCAAGAGAGATACTACGAGCAGTACTTC. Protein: CASSQERYYEQYF.

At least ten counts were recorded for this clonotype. CDR3 DNA sequence: TGCGCCAGCAGCAACTCGGGGGCAGATACGCAGTATTTT. Its translation is CASSNSGADTQYF. The genes are TRBV5-1 and TRBJ2-3; maybe TRBD2 (6 bases). The CDR3 length is 13 residues. Germline CDR1 reads SGHRS; CDR2 reads YFSETQ. Trimming cost V 4 bases and J 4 bases, with 10 bases left between them.

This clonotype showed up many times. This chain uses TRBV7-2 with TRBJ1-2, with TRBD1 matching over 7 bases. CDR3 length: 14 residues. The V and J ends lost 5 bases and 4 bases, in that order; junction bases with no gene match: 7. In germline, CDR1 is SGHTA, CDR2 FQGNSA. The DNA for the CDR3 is TGTGCCAGCAGCGTAGGACAGGTCTCCTATGGCTACACCTTC. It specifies CASSVGQVSYGYTF.

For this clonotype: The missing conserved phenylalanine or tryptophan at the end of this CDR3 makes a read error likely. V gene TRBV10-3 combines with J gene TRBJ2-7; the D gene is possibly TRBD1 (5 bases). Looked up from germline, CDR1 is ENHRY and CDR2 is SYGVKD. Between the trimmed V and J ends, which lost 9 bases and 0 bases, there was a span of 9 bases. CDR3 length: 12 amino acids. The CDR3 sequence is CAIQDGSYEQYI. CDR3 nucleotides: TGTGCCATACAGGACGGCTCCTACGAGCAGTACATC.

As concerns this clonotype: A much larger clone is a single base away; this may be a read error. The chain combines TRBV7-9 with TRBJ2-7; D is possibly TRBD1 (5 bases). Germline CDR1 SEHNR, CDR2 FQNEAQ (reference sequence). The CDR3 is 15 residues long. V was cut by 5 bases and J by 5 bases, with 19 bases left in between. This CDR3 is CASSRDRSDPHEQYF. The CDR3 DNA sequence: TGTGCCAGCAGCCGTGACAGATCGGACCCCCACGAGCAGTACTTC.

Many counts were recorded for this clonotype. CDR3: CASRAGQGSRTEAFF. The CDR3 DNA follows: TGTGCCAGCAGAGCAGGACAGGGATCTAGAACTGAAGCTTTCTTT. The V gene is TRBV6-1, the J gene TRBJ1-1, with 8 positions matching TRBD1. The V segment lost 6 bases and the J segment 5 bases; nucleotides outside the gene matches: 11. This CDR3 has 15 amino acids. Germline V gene data show CDR1 as MNHNS and CDR2 as SASEGT.

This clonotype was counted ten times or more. The CDR3 region is CASSQDGREAGVPYEQYF. The CDR3 DNA follows: TGCGCCAGCAGCCAAGATGGGCGGGAAGCGGGGGTACCCTACGAGCAGTACTTC. The chain links TRBV4-1 to TRBJ2-7, with TRBD2 matching over 8 bases. V shed 0 bases and J 2 bases; nucleotides not matched to a gene: 12. Looked up from germline, CDR1 is MGHRA and CDR2 is YSYEKL. The CDR3 has 18 amino acids.

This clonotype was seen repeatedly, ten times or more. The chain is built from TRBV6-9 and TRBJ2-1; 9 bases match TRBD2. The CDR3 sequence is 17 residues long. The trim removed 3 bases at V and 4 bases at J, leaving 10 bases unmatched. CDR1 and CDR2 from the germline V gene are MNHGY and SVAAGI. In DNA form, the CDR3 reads TGTGCCAGCAGTTACTCCCCGTCTAGCGGGATATACAATGAGCAGTTCTTC. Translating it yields CASSYSPSSGIYNEQFF.

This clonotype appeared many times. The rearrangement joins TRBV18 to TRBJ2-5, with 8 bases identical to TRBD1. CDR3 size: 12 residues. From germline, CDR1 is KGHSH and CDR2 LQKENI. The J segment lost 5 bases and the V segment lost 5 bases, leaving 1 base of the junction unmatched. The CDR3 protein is CASSDRGETQYF. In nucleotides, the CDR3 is TGTGCCAGCTCAGACAGGGGCGAGACCCAGTACTTC.